The source of this T cell receptor (beta chain) is a study of T cells after yellow fever vaccination. Deletions cut 7 bases from V and 10 bases from J, with 19 bases between. The CDR3 totals 13 residues. The germline V gene has CDR1 SGHDN and CDR2 FVKESK. General study results and limits: In post-booster samples, most primary-vaccination clones reappeared (roughly 96% CD4, 70% to 90% CD8).

Conversion of TCR transcripts into cDNA relied on 5'RACE template switching, which added a universal primer site and UMIs. MiXCR, applied by TCRdb to the 5' RACE reads, yields one record per CDR3 protein. The top ten clones hold 17% of a sample with approximately 610,000 distinct CDR3 sequences, about a sixth of them seen once. This clonotype was counted many times. Its antigen remains unidentified. This clonotype was sampled from a man younger than 30 who received the YFV17D yellow fever vaccine. This chain joins TRBV14 and TRBJ1-1; D is unclear. This material consisted of PBMCs, taken 4 to 6 days after the first yellow fever vaccination. The CDR3 is CASNRDPSLGAFF. In DNA form, the CDR3 reads TGTGCCAGCAACCGAGACCCCTCCCTTGGAGCTTTCTTT.